What follows are 10 T cell receptor beta chains derived from one specimen sequenced in a study of beta chain features in type 1 diabetes. The authors reverse transcribed all of the isolated RNA, so sequencing captured expressed TCRB transcripts. Data came from immunoSEQ multiplex PCR; TCRdb stores just in-frame clones and leaves some out. The data hold roughly 370,000 clones, with approximately 15% observed a single time. Material for sequencing was naive CD4+ T cells from blood. The source is a man aged 30-40 years in good health.

This rearrangement joins TRBV30 to TRBJ2-4; 10 positions match TRBD2. The CDR3 spans 14 residues. CDR1 and CDR2 from the germline V gene are GTSNPN and SVGIG (reference sequence). With V trimmed by 5 bases and J by 8 bases, 9 bases remained unmatched. As DNA, the CDR3 is TGTGCCTGGGGGCTCGGAGCGGGAGGGGACATTCAGTACTTC. Protein sequence: CAWGLGAGGDIQYF.

The chain is built from TRBV29-1 and TRBJ2-3; D uncertain. The germline V gene encodes CDR1 SQVTM and CDR2 ANQGSEA. The CDR3 totals 12 residues. V was clipped by 4 bases and J by 2 bases, with 7 bases between them. The CDR3 coding sequence is TGCAGCGTTGTTCGGGTCACAGATACGCAGTATTTT. It yields the protein CSVVRVTDTQYF.

This clone was counted once. This sequence joins TRBV11-3 and TRBJ2-3; the match to TRBD2 covers 11 bases. CDR3 length: 18 amino acids. Per the germline V gene, CDR1 is SGHNT and CDR2 is YENEEA. After removal of 1 base from V and 3 bases from J, the junction contained 9 bases not matched to a gene. The CDR3: CASSLVHLGTSGTDTQYF. CDR3 bases: TGTGCCAGCAGCTTAGTCCACCTCGGGACTAGCGGTACAGATACGCAGTATTTT.

This clone was picked up a small number of times. This rearrangement joins TRBV30 to TRBJ1-1; D unclear. The CDR3 sequence is 13 residues long. CDR1 is GTSNPN, CDR2 SVGIG, per germline (reference sequence). Trimming left V 7 bases short and J 4 bases short, with 16 bases between. The CDR3 DNA is TGTGCCTTGAGCGATGCAGGCGGCACTGAAGCTTTCTTT. It encodes CALSDAGGTEAFF.

The CDR3 reads CASSYSKRPDTQYF. In DNA form, the CDR3 reads TGTGCCAGCAGTTATTCAAAGCGCCCAGATACGCAGTATTTT. The chain uses TRBV6-5 and TRBJ2-3; no reliable D call. Germline V gene sequence: CDR1 MNHEY, CDR2 SVGAGI. V lost 3 bases and J lost 4, with 11 bases in between. The CDR3 is 14 amino acids.

The chain combines TRBV5-1 with TRBJ2-5; possible D gene TRBD2, 6 bases. Trimming took off 4 bases at V and 0 bases at J, with 16 bases between the two ends. This CDR3 has 16 residues. Germline V gives CDR1 SGHRS, CDR2 YFSETQ. CDR3 amino acids: CASSRTLASNQETQYF. The CDR3 DNA reads TGCGCCAGCAGCCGCACCCTAGCGTCGAACCAAGAGACCCAGTACTTC.

This clone was observed at least ten times. This same CDR3 is encoded by further DNA sequences in the sample. This chain connects TRBV9 to TRBJ2-1; tentatively, D is TRBD2 (6 bases). The V gene lost 0 bases and the J gene lost 0 bases, with 7 bases spanning the gap. The V gene's germline CDR1 is SGDLS and CDR2 YYNGEE. The CDR3 loop spans 15 amino acids. Here the CDR3 reads CASSVDGGSYNEQFF. CDR3 nucleotides: TGTGCCAGCAGCGTAGACGGGGGCTCCTACAATGAGCAGTTCTTC.

This clone showed up just a few times. This chain connects TRBV30 to TRBJ1-1; no reliable D call. The V and J ends lost 8 bases and 6 bases respectively, with 10 bases between them. Germline-derived CDR1 and CDR2 are GTSNPN and SVGIG (reference sequence). The CDR3 runs to 10 residues. In DNA, the CDR3 is TGTGCCCAGGTGATAGCTGAAGCTTTCTTT. It specifies CAQVIAEAFF. The full variable domain, rest sourced from reference TRBV30 and TRBJ1-1, is SQTIHQWPATLVQPVGSPLSLECTVEGTSNPNLYWYRQAAGRGLQLLFYSVGIGQISSEVPQNLSASRPQDRQFILSSKKLLLSDSGFYLCAQVIAEAFFGQGTRLTVV.

The chain carries TRBV6-5 and TRBJ2-1; the D gene is possibly TRBD2 (5 bases). CDR1 is MNHEY and CDR2 is SVGAGI in the germline V gene. Trimming shortened V by 1 base and J by 1 base, and 11 bases separated the two germline ends. There are 16 residues in the CDR3. The CDR3 here is CASSYFAGLSYNEQFF. In DNA form, the CDR3 reads TGTGCCAGCAGTTACTTTGCGGGTCTATCCTACAATGAGCAGTTCTTC.

The chain has TRBV9 and TRBJ2-3; TRBD2 matches at 9 bases. V trimming: 3 bases; J trimming: 1 base; junction bases outside the gene matches: 3. This CDR3 has 15 residues. From germline, CDR1 is SGDLS and CDR2 YYNGEE. The CDR3 sequence: CASSARTSGTDTQYF. In DNA, the CDR3 is TGTGCCAGCAGCGCTCGGACTAGCGGCACAGATACGCAGTATTTT.